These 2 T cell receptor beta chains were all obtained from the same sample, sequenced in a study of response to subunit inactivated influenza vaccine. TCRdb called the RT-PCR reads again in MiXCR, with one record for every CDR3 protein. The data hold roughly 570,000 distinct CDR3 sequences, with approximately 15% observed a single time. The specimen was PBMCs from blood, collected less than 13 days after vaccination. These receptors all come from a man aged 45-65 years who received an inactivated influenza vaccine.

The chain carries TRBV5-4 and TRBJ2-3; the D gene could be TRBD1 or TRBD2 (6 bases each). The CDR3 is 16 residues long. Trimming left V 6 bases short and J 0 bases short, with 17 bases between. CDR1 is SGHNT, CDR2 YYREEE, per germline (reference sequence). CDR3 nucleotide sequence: TGTGCCAGCACGACCCGGGGGCACTCTAGCACAGATACGCAGTATTTT. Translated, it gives CASTTRGHSSTDTQYF.

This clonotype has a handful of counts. CDR3 in DNA: TGTGCCAGCAGTTACTCTCCGGTTCGACCCGCCGGGGAGCTGTTTTTT. Residues: CASSYSPVRPAGELFF. The chain has TRBV6-5 and TRBJ2-2; no firm D call. CDR1 and CDR2 (germline): MNHEY, SVGAGI. The CDR3 contains 16 residues. V was clipped by 0 bases and J by 6 bases, with 14 bases between them.